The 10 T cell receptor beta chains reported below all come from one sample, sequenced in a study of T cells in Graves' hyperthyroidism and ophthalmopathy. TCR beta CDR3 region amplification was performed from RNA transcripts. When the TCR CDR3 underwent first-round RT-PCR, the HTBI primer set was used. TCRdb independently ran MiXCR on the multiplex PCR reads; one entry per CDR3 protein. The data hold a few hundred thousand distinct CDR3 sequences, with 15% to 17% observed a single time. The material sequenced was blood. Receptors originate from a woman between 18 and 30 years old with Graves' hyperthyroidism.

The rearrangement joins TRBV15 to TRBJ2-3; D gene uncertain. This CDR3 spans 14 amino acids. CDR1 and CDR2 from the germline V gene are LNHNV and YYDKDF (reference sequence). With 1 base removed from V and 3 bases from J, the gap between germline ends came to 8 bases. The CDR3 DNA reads TGTGCCACCAGCAGAGCCCTGACGACAGATACGCAGTATTTT. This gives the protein CATSRALTTDTQYF.

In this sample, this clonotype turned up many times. The chain's CDR3 is CASSELTGGYATNEKLFF. DNA of the CDR3: TGTGCCAGCAGTGAATTGACAGGGGGCTATGCAACTAATGAAAAACTGTTTTTT. The gene calls are TRBV6-1 and TRBJ1-4, with TRBD1 matching over 10 bases. Per germline, CDR1 MNHNS and CDR2 SASEGT. J lost 0 bases, V lost 2 bases, and 6 bases had no gene match. The CDR3 is 18 residues long.

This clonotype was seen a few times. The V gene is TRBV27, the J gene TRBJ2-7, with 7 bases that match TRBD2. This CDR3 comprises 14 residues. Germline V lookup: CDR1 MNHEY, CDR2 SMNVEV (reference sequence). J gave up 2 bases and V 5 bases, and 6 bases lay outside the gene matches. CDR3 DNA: TGTGCCAGCAGTCCCCTAGCGGAACCCTACGAGCAGTACTTC. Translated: CASSPLAEPYEQYF.

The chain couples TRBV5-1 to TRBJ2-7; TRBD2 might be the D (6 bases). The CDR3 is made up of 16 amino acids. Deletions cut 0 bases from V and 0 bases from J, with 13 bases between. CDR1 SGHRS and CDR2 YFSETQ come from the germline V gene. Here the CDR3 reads CASSLAGGRDSYEQYF. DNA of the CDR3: TGCGCCAGCAGCTTGGCCGGGGGAAGGGACTCCTACGAGCAGTACTTC.

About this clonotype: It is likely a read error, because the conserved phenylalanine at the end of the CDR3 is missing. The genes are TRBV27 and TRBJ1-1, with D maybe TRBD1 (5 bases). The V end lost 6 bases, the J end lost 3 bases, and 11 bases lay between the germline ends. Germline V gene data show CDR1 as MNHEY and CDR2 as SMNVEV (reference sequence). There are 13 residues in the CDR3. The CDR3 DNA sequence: TGTGCCAGCAGGTTGATGGGGGACACTGAAGCTTTCTTA. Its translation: CASRLMGDTEAFL.

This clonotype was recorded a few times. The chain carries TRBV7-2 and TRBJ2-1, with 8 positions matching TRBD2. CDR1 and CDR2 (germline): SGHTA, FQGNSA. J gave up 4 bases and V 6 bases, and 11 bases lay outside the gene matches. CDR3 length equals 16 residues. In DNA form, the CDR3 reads TGTGCCAGCAGTCCTGCGGCGGGGGGTCTTTACAATGAGCAGTTCTTC. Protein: CASSPAAGGLYNEQFF.

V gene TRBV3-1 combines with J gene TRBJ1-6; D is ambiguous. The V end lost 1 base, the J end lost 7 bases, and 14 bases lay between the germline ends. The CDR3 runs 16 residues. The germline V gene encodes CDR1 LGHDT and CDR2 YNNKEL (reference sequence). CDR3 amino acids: CASSQAISLGNSPLHF. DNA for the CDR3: TGTGCCAGCAGCCAAGCGATTTCCCTAGGAAATTCACCCCTCCACTTT.

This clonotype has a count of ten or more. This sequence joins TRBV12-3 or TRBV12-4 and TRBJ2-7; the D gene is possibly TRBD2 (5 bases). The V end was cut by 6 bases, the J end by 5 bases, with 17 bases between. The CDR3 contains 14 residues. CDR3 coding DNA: TGTGCCAGCAGCCTAGTTGGCGAGAGGGACGAGCAGTACTTC. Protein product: CASSLVGERDEQYF.

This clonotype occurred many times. CDR3 sequence reads: CASTPAGAGNQPQHF. CDR3 in DNA: TGTGCCAGCACCCCGGCTGGGGCTGGCAATCAGCCCCAGCATTTT. The gene calls are TRBV28 and TRBJ1-5, with D perhaps matching TRBD1 (5 bases). The CDR3 spans 15 residues. The V gene's germline CDR1 is MDHEN and CDR2 SYDVKM. V lost 7 bases and J 2 bases, leaving 15 bases between the germline ends.

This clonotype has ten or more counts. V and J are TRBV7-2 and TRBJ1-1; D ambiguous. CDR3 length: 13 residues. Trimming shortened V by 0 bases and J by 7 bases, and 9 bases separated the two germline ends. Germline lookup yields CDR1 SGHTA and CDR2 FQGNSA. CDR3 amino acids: CASSLATGFEAFF. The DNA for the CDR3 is TGTGCCAGCAGCTTAGCGACCGGGTTTGAAGCTTTCTTT.